This T cell receptor (beta chain) is from a study of blood T cell repertoires in COVID-19 (TCRdb year 2020). About the investigation overall: The collaborator samples originated in the United States, Italy and Spain and spanned the acute and convalescent phases of COVID-19. HLA class I and class II types, where available, came from metadata supplied by the sample provider rather than from assay-based typing. Deeply sampled blood TCRbeta repertoires from subjects exposed to, actively infected with, or recovered from COVID-19 were included in the dataset. A freely available public database, intended as a resource for researchers studying the immune response to SARS-CoV-2, is where the repertoires were released. Nearly every sample came with metadata listing a de-identified subject ID, COVID-19 status, age in years and sex. Samples were obtained from the ongoing ImmuneRACE study (first 160 participants) and from some 1,200 subjects provided by 6 global collaborators. The prospective study material was composed of cDNA or gDNA derived from T cells, B-cell-depleted T cells, or PBMCs.

The CDR3 holds 15 amino acids from the cysteine to the phenylalanine. The DNA shown is the 45-base CDR3, in frame from base 1. The germline V gene provides CDR1 SGHAT and CDR2 FQNNGV. V is cut back by 3 bases and J by 7 bases, with 3 bases in the junction unmatched. Broad study findings and their caveats: Clinical and demographic metadata were provided uncurated, with the amount varying by source and participant.

Whole blood was collected in K2EDTA tubes by collaborating institutions according to the institutions' own protocols. For TCRbeta analysis, collaborators shipped samples in one of three forms: frozen whole blood, isolated PBMCs, or DNA extracted from either of those sample types. TCRbeta CDR3 regions were amplified from genomic DNA by means of the immunoSEQ Assay, a bias-controlled multiplex PCR. The published analysis was carried out like this. Nucleated cell counts per sample were estimated from amplification of reference gene primers within the assay. To quantify the absolute abundance of each unique TCRbeta CDR3 rearrangement, sequence reads were collapsed and filtered. Productive Simpson clonality was computed per sample as the square root of Simpson's diversity index over productive rearrangements. As stored in TCRdb, this immuneACCESS dataset retains in-frame rearrangements with V and J assigned. A fraction of the clones does not appear; measured against another copy, unresolved V genes explain less than half of the discrepancy, and the remainder lacks a known reason. The V and J calls and the clone size are those of that table, but D and trimming were determined from the DNA. The sample data list 70,000 to 85,000 clones, and around 90% of these were observed just once. The ten largest clones represent around 2.9% of the sample.

Details on this clone: Its target antigen remains unknown. Base qualities were left out, and no much larger clone turns up one base away.

The rearranged chain carries TRBV11-2 and TRBJ1-6, with TRBD1 identical over 10 junction bases. The receptor was derived from a woman aged 45-60 years with active or convalescent COVID-19. Sequenced material: peripheral blood. The encoded CDR3 is CASSFGQGVNSPLHF. The DNA is as follows: TGTGCCAGCAGCTTTGGACAGGGGGTCAATTCACCCCTCCACTTT.